Listed here are 9 T cell receptor beta chains from one sample, sequenced in a study of cytomegalovirus exposure and HLA in healthy donors. Researchers ran the PCR with 60 Vbeta and 13 Jbeta primers. Using immunoSEQ multiplex PCR, the repertoire was profiled, and TCRdb retains in-frame clones only, with some absent. Found here are 93,000 or so clones; the top ten clones hold less than 4.5%. The sequencing sample was made of PBMCs. These TCRs come from a man between 40 and 49 years old in good health and CMV-seronegative.

The chain uses TRBV13 and TRBJ1-1; D unclear. The germline CDR1 and CDR2 sequences are PRHDT and FYEKMQ (reference sequence). The CDR3 length is 13 residues. Trimming removed 4 bases at V and 7 bases at J, with 13 bases between. The CDR3 bases are TGTGCCAGCAGCTCCGAACAGATGAATGAAGCTTTCTTT. Its translation is CASSSEQMNEAFF.

The chain has TRBV27 and TRBJ1-5; 7 bases agree with TRBD1. Germline V lookup: CDR1 MNHEY, CDR2 SMNVEV (reference sequence). The CDR3 loop spans 18 amino acids. Losses at the gene ends were 4 bases for V and 0 bases for J; bases not matched to a gene: 12. In nucleotides, the CDR3 is TGTGCCAGCAGTTCGATCCGGGACAGTCAGATTAGCAATCAGCCCCAGCATTTT. Protein: CASSSIRDSQISNQPQHF.

The gene calls are TRBV9 and TRBJ1-2; 12 nucleotides line up with TRBD1. J gave up 7 bases and V 3 bases, and 10 bases lay outside the gene matches. The CDR3 covers 16 residues. Germline assignment: CDR1 SGDLS and CDR2 YYNGEE. The CDR3 DNA follows: TGTGCCAGCAGCGGGGGGGGACAGGGGGCTATTTTTGGCTACACCTTC. Residues: CASSGGGQGAIFGYTF.

The chain carries TRBV4-2 and TRBJ2-5; D is uncertain. V was pared by 0 bases and J by 1 base, with 15 bases between. Germline V gene sequence: CDR1 LGHNA, CDR2 YNFKEQ. The CDR3 totals 17 residues. The CDR3, as DNA: TGTGCCAGCAGCCAAGAACTACCAGTCCTAATCCAAGAGACCCAGTACTTC. Its protein product is CASSQELPVLIQETQYF.

CDR3 loop: CASSRRTGSNTEAFF. The CDR3 region has the DNA TGTGCCAGCAGCCGGAGGACAGGCTCTAACACTGAAGCTTTCTTT. The rearrangement links TRBV14 to TRBJ1-1, with 7 bases matching TRBD1. Germline lookup yields CDR1 SGHDN and CDR2 FVKESK. V lost 4 bases, J lost 2 bases, and 7 bases stayed unmatched. This CDR3 spans 15 amino acids.

This chain connects TRBV18 to TRBJ1-4; 10 nucleotides line up with TRBD1. CDR3 length: 16 residues. CDR1 is KGHSH and CDR2 is LQKENI in the germline V gene. V was pared by 4 bases and J by 5 bases, with 7 bases of the junction left unmatched. Written as DNA, the CDR3 is TGTGCCAGCTCACTACGGACAGGGGGGGAGAATGAAAAACTGTTTTTT. Its translation is CASSLRTGGENEKLFF.

The V gene is TRBV2, the J gene TRBJ2-7; D gene uncertain. Trimming stripped 9 bases from V and 6 bases from J, with 9 bases between. The CDR3 runs to 10 residues. In germline, CDR1 is SNHLY, CDR2 FYNNEI. CDR3 in DNA: TGTGCCAGTTACAAAGTCGAGCAGTACTTC. Translated: CASYKVEQYF.

The V gene is TRBV11-2, the J gene TRBJ1-1; 8 nucleotides match TRBD1. There are 13 residues in the CDR3. Germline CDR1 SGHAT, CDR2 FQNNGV. Trimming cost V 3 bases and J 7 bases; bases outside gene matches: 4. CDR3 in amino acids: CASSFQGAVEAFF. CDR3 nucleotides: TGTGCCAGCAGCTTCCAGGGGGCTGTTGAAGCTTTCTTT.

J is TRBJ2-3 and V is TRBV7-2; weak D call: TRBD2 (6 bases). Germline V gene data show CDR1 as SGHTA and CDR2 as FQGNSA. CDR3 length equals 15 residues. Trimming took 0 bases from V and 2 from J, leaving 9 bases between them. The CDR3 DNA is TGTGCCAGCAGCTTAGCGGGCGGGGTCACAGATACGCAGTATTTT. Its translation is CASSLAGGVTDTQYF.